This is a list of T cell receptor beta chains from one sample in a study of blood T cell repertoires in COVID-19. Clones were sequenced by immunoSEQ multiplex PCR, and TCRdb holds only the in-frame ones, with some missing. The data contain some 210,000 clones, about 81% of them singletons. The specimen sequenced was PBMCs or T cells enriched from blood (not recorded which). These receptors all come from a man in his forties or fifties who had recovered from COVID-19. The CDR3 runs from the conserved cysteine through the conserved F or W. A D gene is named only where the DNA matches it firmly. Size tells how often a clone was seen (once, few, many) or the class of an expanded clone, and some rows leave it out.

TRBV29-1	TRBJ2-7	NA	TRBD2	CSVGASGTYEQYF	TGCAGCGTTGGGGCTAGCGGAACCTACGAGCAGTACTTC
TRBV9	TRBJ1-1	once	TRBD1	CASSPRTGPNTEAFF	TGTGCCAGCAGCCCCCGGACAGGGCCGAACACTGAAGCTTTCTTT
TRBV7-9	TRBJ1-2	NA	TRBD1	CASSTRPGTGGYGYTF	TGTGCCAGCAGCACTCGTCCCGGGACAGGGGGCTATGGCTACACCTTC
TRBV7-3	TRBJ2-7	once	TRBD2	CASSPYGSSGRGEQYF	TGTGCCAGCAGCCCATACGGGTCTAGCGGGAGGGGCGAGCAGTACTTC
TRBV5-6	TRBJ2-2	once	TRBD1	CASSSPRTGVGNTGELFF	TGTGCCAGCAGCAGCCCAAGAACAGGGGTAGGAAACACCGGGGAGCTGTTTTTT
TRBV7-9	TRBJ2-7	NA	NA	CASSLAWQGDSYEQYF	TGTGCCAGCAGCTTAGCGTGGCAGGGCGATTCCTACGAGCAGTACTTC
TRBV24-1	TRBJ2-1	few	NA	CATSDLNSNEQFF	TGTGCCACCAGTGATTTAAACAGCAATGAGCAGTTCTTC
TRBV21-1	TRBJ1-4	NA	NA	CAKGQGPEKLFF	TGTGCCAAGGGACAGGGTCCTGAAAAACTGTTTTTT
TRBV6-5	TRBJ1-2	NA	NA	CASSYSQRSYGYTF	TGTGCCAGCAGTTACTCTCAGAGGAGCTATGGCTACACCTTC
TRBV3-1/TRBV3-2	TRBJ1-3	NA	TRBD1	CASSHQGGSGNTIYF	TGTGCCAGCAGCCATCAGGGGGGCTCTGGAAACACCATATATTTT
TRBV6-5	TRBJ2-6	NA	NA	CASSYSRVTGANVLTF	TGTGCCAGCAGTTACTCGAGGGTGACTGGGGCCAACGTCCTGACTTTC
TRBV18	TRBJ2-4	NA	TRBD1	CASSPLDQGVGNIQYF	TGTGCCAGCTCACCATTGGATCAGGGGGTGGGGAACATTCAGTACTTC
TRBV2	TRBJ2-1	NA	NA	CASSLSWKQFF	TGTGCCAGCAGTCTTAGCTGGAAGCAGTTCTTC
TRBV10-3	TRBJ1-2	NA	NA	CAISESWGRRESNYGYTF	TGTGCCATCAGTGAGTCATGGGGGCGCAGGGAAAGTAACTATGGCTACACCTTC
TRBV5-4	TRBJ1-6	once	TRBD1	CASSLRTGGNGSPLHF	TGTGCCAGCAGCTTGCGGACAGGGGGCAACGGTTCACCCCTCCACTTT
TRBV18	TRBJ1-1	NA	NA	CASSRGGQTEAFF	TGTGCCAGCTCGCGGGGGGGGCAAACTGAAGCTTTCTTT
TRBV12-5	TRBJ2-3	NA	NA	CASGLGQGADTQYF	TGTGCTAGTGGTCTCGGTCAGGGCGCAGATACGCAGTATTTT
TRBV5-1	TRBJ2-1	NA	NA	CASSLDRPVHNEQFF	TGCGCCAGCAGCTTGGACAGGCCAGTGCACAATGAGCAGTTCTTC
TRBV7-8	TRBJ2-7	NA	NA	CASSLRDSRLYEQYF	TGTGCCAGCAGCCTCCGGGACTCAAGACTTTACGAGCAGTACTTC
TRBV5-1	TRBJ2-1	NA	TRBD2	CASSSGTTANEQFF	TGCGCCAGCAGCTCGGGGACTACCGCCAATGAGCAGTTCTTC
TRBV11-2	TRBJ2-7	NA	NA	CASSPFYEQYF	TGTGCCAGCAGCCCCTTCTACGAGCAGTACTTC
TRBV5-1	TRBJ2-2	few	TRBD1	CASSWEGGYDTGELFF	TGCGCCAGCAGCTGGGAAGGGGGCTATGACACCGGGGAGCTGTTTTTT
TRBV19	TRBJ1-5	NA	TRBD1	CASNPGTGGHTPQHF	TGTGCCAGTAACCCCGGGACAGGGGGGCACACGCCCCAGCATTTT
TRBV5-5	TRBJ1-1	NA	TRBD1	CASSFHGTGGTEAFF	TGTGCCAGCAGCTTTCACGGGACAGGGGGCACTGAAGCTTTCTTT